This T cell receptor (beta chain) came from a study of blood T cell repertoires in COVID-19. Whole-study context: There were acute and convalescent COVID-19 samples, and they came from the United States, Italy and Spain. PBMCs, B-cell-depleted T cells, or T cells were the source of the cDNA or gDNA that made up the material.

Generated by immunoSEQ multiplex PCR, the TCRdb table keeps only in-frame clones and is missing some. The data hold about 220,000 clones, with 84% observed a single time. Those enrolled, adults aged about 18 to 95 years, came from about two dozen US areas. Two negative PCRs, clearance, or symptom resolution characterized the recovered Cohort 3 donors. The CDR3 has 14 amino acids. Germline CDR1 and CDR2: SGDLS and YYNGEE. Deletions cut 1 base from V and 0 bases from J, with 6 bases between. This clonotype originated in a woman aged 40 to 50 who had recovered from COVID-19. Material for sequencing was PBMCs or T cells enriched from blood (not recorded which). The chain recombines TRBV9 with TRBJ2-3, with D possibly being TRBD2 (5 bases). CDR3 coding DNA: TGTGCCAGCAGCGTACGCGGGAGCACAGATACGCAGTATTTT. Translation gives CASSVRGSTDTQYF.